The 30 T cell receptor beta chains below were found in one sample sequenced in a study of T cell changes during pregnancy in multiple sclerosis. The method was immunoSEQ multiplex PCR; TCRdb's version includes in-frame clones alone and lacks a portion of them. The sample includes about 97,000 clones, about nine tenths seen only once; the top ten take 0.7% to 0.9%. This specimen was peripheral blood, taken in the second trimester of pregnancy. The source is a female donor in good health, enrolled as a control in a pregnancy study.

The rearrangement joins TRBV11-2 to TRBJ1-2; D perhaps matches TRBD1 (5 bases). V lost 1 base, J lost 2 bases, and 14 bases lay in between. Germline V gives CDR1 SGHAT, CDR2 FQNNGV. CDR3 length: 16 residues. CDR3 sequence (DNA): TGTGCCAGCAGCTTAGGGGGGGAGGGATGGAACTATGGCTACACCTTC. This sequence encodes CASSLGGEGWNYGYTF.

The chain couples TRBV6-1 to TRBJ2-2, with 11 nucleotides matching TRBD2. The CDR3 has 17 residues. Trimming cost V 2 bases and J 4 bases; bases outside gene matches: 6. CDR1 is MNHNS, CDR2 SASEGT, per germline. In DNA, the CDR3 is TGTGCCAGCAGTGAATATAGCGGGGGGGCCGGCACCGGGGAGCTGTTTTTT. Translated: CASSEYSGGAGTGELFF.

V usage is TRBV30 and J usage is TRBJ2-7; D gene uncertain. The CDR3 has 13 residues. V was shortened by 2 bases and J by 2 bases, with 10 bases between the two germline ends. Germline CDR1 reads GTSNPN; CDR2 reads SVGIG (reference sequence). The CDR3 reads CAWSPLRAYEQYF. The CDR3 DNA reads as TGTGCCTGGAGTCCCCTCCGGGCCTACGAGCAGTACTTC.

This clone was seen once. The chain links TRBV11-3 to TRBJ2-5, with 10 bases lining up with TRBD2. This CDR3 has 16 residues. The V and J ends lost 5 bases and 4 bases, in that order; junction bases with no gene match: 10. The germline V gene has CDR1 SGHNT and CDR2 YENEEA. The CDR3 DNA sequence: TGTGCCAGCAGCCTAAGACTAGCGGGTGGGGGAGAGACCCAGTACTTC. It translates to CASSLRLAGGGETQYF.

This clone was detected once. This chain links TRBV19 with TRBJ1-2; TRBD1 aligns across 7 bases. Unmatched junction bases numbered 4, after V lost 3 bases and J lost 6 bases. The germline V gene encodes CDR1 LNHDA and CDR2 SQIVND (reference sequence). The length of the CDR3 is 13 residues. Here the CDR3 DNA reads TGTGCCAGTAGTATTAACAGGGGTAATGGCTACACCTTC. It specifies CASSINRGNGYTF.

V gene TRBV20-1 combines with J gene TRBJ1-2; D is perhaps TRBD1 (5 bases). Trimming took off 7 bases at V and 4 bases at J, with 10 bases between the two ends. The length of the CDR3 is 11 residues. Germline V CDR1 and CDR2: DFQATT, SNEGSKA (reference sequence). The DNA of the CDR3 is TGCAGTGTCCAGGGCGGCTATGGCTACACCTTC. The encoded protein is CSVQGGYGYTF.

This clone came up many times. This sequence joins TRBV7-2 and TRBJ2-5, with TRBD1 identical over 7 bases. CDR3 size: 15 residues. Looked up from germline, CDR1 is SGHTA and CDR2 is FQGNSA. The V gene end was trimmed by 1 base and the J gene end by 4 bases; junction bases not matched to a gene: 6. For the CDR3, the DNA is TGTGCCAGCAGCTTAGGACAGGGTGGTCGAGAGACCCAGTACTTC. Protein product: CASSLGQGGRETQYF. The full variable domain, its missing parts supplied by reference TRBV7-2 and TRBJ2-5, is GAGVSQSPSNKVTEKGKDVELRCDPISGHTALYWYRQSLGQGLEFLIYFQGNSAPDKSGLPSDRFSAERTGGSVSTLTIQRTQQEDSAVYLCASSLGQGGRETQYFGPGTRLLVL.

V gene TRBV4-1 combines with J gene TRBJ2-1; TRBD2 matches 8 bases. The V gene end was trimmed by 2 bases and the J gene end by 5 bases; junction bases not matched to a gene: 5. The CDR3 consists of 15 residues. Germline lookup yields CDR1 MGHRA and CDR2 YSYEKL. The CDR3 region has the DNA TGCGCCAGCAGCCAACCCTTAGCGGGGAACAATGAGCAGTTCTTC. Its protein product is CASSQPLAGNNEQFF.

The rearrangement links TRBV5-1 to TRBJ1-1; 8 bases map to TRBD1. Germline V gene lookup returns CDR1 SGHRS and CDR2 YFSETQ. The CDR3 consists of 17 residues. Trimming at V came to 4 bases and at J to 2 bases, leaving 13 bases not matched to a gene. In DNA form, the CDR3 reads TGCGCCAGCAGCCACCACAGGGGGGGACAACCTAACACTGAAGCTTTCTTT. Residues: CASSHHRGGQPNTEAFF.

This chain uses TRBV13 with TRBJ2-3, with 9 bases that match TRBD2. The V segment lost 1 base and the J segment 2 bases; nucleotides outside the gene matches: 7. Germline V gene data show CDR1 as PRHDT and CDR2 as FYEKMQ (reference sequence). CDR3 size: 17 residues. The CDR3 sequence: CASSLEASGTLTDTQYF. The CDR3 DNA is TGTGCCAGCAGCTTAGAAGCTAGCGGGACCCTCACAGATACGCAGTATTTT.

The rearrangement joins TRBV5-1 to TRBJ1-2; unclear D gene. Between the trimmed V and J ends, which lost 1 base and 4 bases, there was a span of 14 bases. Germline V gene data show CDR1 as SGHRS and CDR2 as YFSETQ. CDR3 length: 15 amino acids. The CDR3 bases are TGCGCCAGCAGCTTGAATTCAGGAGGGTCCTATGGCTACACCTTC. It translates to CASSLNSGGSYGYTF.

The V gene is TRBV7-2, the J gene TRBJ2-7, with 7 bases fitting TRBD2. The J segment lost 2 bases and the V segment lost 3 bases, leaving 10 bases of the junction unmatched. This CDR3 spans 16 amino acids. From germline, CDR1 is SGHTA and CDR2 FQGNSA. CDR3 sequence reads: CASSFESGRGAYEQYF. DNA for the CDR3: TGTGCCAGCAGCTTTGAGTCGGGACGGGGGGCCTACGAGCAGTACTTC.

The chain uses TRBV25-1 and TRBJ1-1; 8 positions agree with TRBD1. The CDR3 contains 15 residues. Unmatched junction bases numbered 4, after V lost 3 bases and J lost 1 base. The germline gives CDR1 MGHDK, CDR2 SYGVNS. In DNA, the CDR3 is TGTGCCAGCAGTGATTTAGGGACAGGGAACACTGAAGCTTTCTTT. This gives the protein CASSDLGTGNTEAFF.

The V and J genes are TRBV13 and TRBJ1-1, with D hard to call. The CDR3 is 12 amino acids. The V and J ends lost 8 bases and 1 base respectively, with 8 bases between them. Germline V gives CDR1 PRHDT, CDR2 FYEKMQ (reference sequence). The DNA of the CDR3 is TGTGCCAGCTCAACGGGGAACACTGAAGCTTTCTTT. As protein: CASSTGNTEAFF.

This sequence joins TRBV19 and TRBJ2-7; TRBD2 matches at 12 bases. After removal of 0 bases from V and 2 bases from J, the junction contained 2 bases not matched to a gene. This CDR3 spans 16 amino acids. In germline, CDR1 is LNHDA, CDR2 SQIVND (reference sequence). CDR3: CASSIDRTSGTYEQYF. CDR3 coding DNA: TGTGCCAGTAGTATAGACAGGACTAGCGGGACCTACGAGCAGTACTTC.

This clone appeared once. This chain joins TRBV7-2 and TRBJ2-7; 9 nucleotides line up with TRBD2. Germline CDR1 reads SGHTA; CDR2 reads FQGNSA. V dropped 5 bases and J dropped 3; count of bases not matched to a gene: 8. The CDR3 totals 15 residues. The DNA of the CDR3 is TGTGCCAGCAGCCCTCAGACTAGCGGAGTCTACGAGCAGTACTTC. Protein sequence: CASSPQTSGVYEQYF. Full variable domain (rest looked up from reference TRBV7-2 and TRBJ2-7): GAGVSQSPSNKVTEKGKDVELRCDPISGHTALYWYRQSLGQGLEFLIYFQGNSAPDKSGLPSDRFSAERTGGSVSTLTIQRTQQEDSAVYLCASSPQTSGVYEQYFGPGTRLTVT.

V gene TRBV6-1 combines with J gene TRBJ1-5, with D uncertain. The V gene's germline CDR1 is MNHNS and CDR2 SASEGT. The CDR3 has 15 amino acids. V was cut by 6 bases and J by 0 bases, with 12 bases left in between. The CDR3 here is CASRFASNSNQPQHF. The CDR3 DNA is TGTGCCAGCAGATTCGCGTCTAATAGCAATCAGCCCCAGCATTTT.

In regard to this clone: Its ends do not fully match the called genes, so a read error is possible. Other DNA sequences in the same sample also yield this CDR3. V and J are TRBV6-1 and TRBJ2-6; D perhaps matches TRBD1 (6 bases). CDR3 length equals 14 residues. Germline loops: CDR1 MNHNS, CDR2 SASEGT. CDR3 in DNA: TGCGCCAGCTCAACAGGGACTGGGGCCAACGTCCTGACTTTC. It is translated as CASSTGTGANVLTF.

V is TRBV5-1 and J is TRBJ1-4; D might be TRBD1 (5 bases). The ends were cut back, 5 bases at V and 5 bases at J, with 13 bases in the middle. Germline-derived CDR1 and CDR2 are SGHRS and YFSETQ. The CDR3 extends over 14 amino acids. CDR3 amino acids: CASRGGRRNEKLFF. DNA for the CDR3: TGCGCCAGCAGGGGGGGACGAAGAAATGAAAAACTGTTTTTT. Drawing the rest from reference TRBV5-1 and TRBJ1-4, the complete variable domain is KAGVTQTPRYLIKTRGQQVTLSCSPISGHRSVSWYQQTPGQGLQFLFEYFSETQRNKGNFPGRFSGRQFSNSRSEMNVSTLELGDSALYLCASRGGRRNEKLFFGSGTQLSVL.

The chain recombines TRBV7-2 with TRBJ1-5; D remains ambiguous. The germline V and J ends were trimmed by 1 base and 4 bases, with 17 bases remaining between them. This CDR3 has 17 residues. In germline, CDR1 is SGHTA, CDR2 FQGNSA. CDR3 in amino acids: CASSLDIRGRINQPQHF. CDR3 sequence (DNA): TGTGCCAGCAGCTTAGACATTCGCGGGCGAATTAATCAGCCCCAGCATTTT.

J is TRBJ2-1 and V is TRBV7-2, with 8 bases lining up with TRBD2. CDR1 is SGHTA, CDR2 FQGNSA, per germline. Germline trimming cut 2 bases from V and 2 bases from J; bases unmatched to any gene: 5. The CDR3 consists of 16 residues. The CDR3 is CASSLTGGRPYNEQFF. DNA of the CDR3: TGTGCCAGCAGCTTAACTGGCGGGAGGCCCTACAATGAGCAGTTCTTC.

The chain combines TRBV6-5 with TRBJ2-7; 9 bases map to TRBD1. Germline CDR1 is MNHEY and CDR2 is SVGAGI. The CDR3 runs 15 residues. The ends lost 3 bases at V and 3 bases at J; junction bases unmatched: 6. CDR3 in amino acids: CASSYRGQGYYEQYF. DNA of the CDR3: TGTGCCAGCAGTTATAGGGGACAGGGATACTACGAGCAGTACTTC.

The chain links TRBV19 to TRBJ2-2; TRBD2 agrees at 11 bases. Germline V gene lookup returns CDR1 LNHDA and CDR2 SQIVND (reference sequence). CDR3 size: 15 residues. With V trimmed by 0 bases and J by 9 bases, 3 bases remained unmatched. The CDR3 DNA reads TGTGCCAGTAGTATAGATAGCGGGAGGGCCAGGGAGCTGTTTTTT. It encodes CASSIDSGRARELFF.

This chain joins TRBV19 and TRBJ2-3; 8 nucleotides align to TRBD2. The junction had 5 bases not matched to a gene; V was cut back by 4 bases and J by 2 bases. The CDR3 is 15 amino acids. Germline-derived CDR1 and CDR2 are LNHDA and SQIVND (reference sequence). The CDR3 region is CASSSSGGTTDTQYF. As DNA, the CDR3 is TGTGCCAGTAGTAGCAGCGGGGGTACCACAGATACGCAGTATTTT.

The rearrangement uses TRBV18 and TRBJ1-1, with D hard to call. Per germline, CDR1 KGHSH and CDR2 LQKENI. The length of the CDR3 is 13 residues. V lost 5 bases and J 3 bases, leaving 10 bases between the germline ends. As DNA, the CDR3 is TGTGCCAGCTCAGCCAGTCAGTACACTGAAGCTTTCTTT. Amino acids: CASSASQYTEAFF.

The chain joins TRBV9 to TRBJ2-3; TRBD1 matches 7 bases. The length of the CDR3 is 14 residues. Per the germline V gene, CDR1 is SGDLS and CDR2 is YYNGEE. J was trimmed by 4 bases and V by 0 bases; bases with no gene match: 2. The CDR3 bases are TGTGCCAGCAGCGTAGGACAGGGATCAGATACGCAGTATTTT. Amino acids: CASSVGQGSDTQYF.

The chain links TRBV30 to TRBJ1-2; D is uncertain. Germline assignment: CDR1 GTSNPN and CDR2 SVGIG (reference sequence). V was clipped by 0 bases and J by 2 bases, with 7 bases between them. This CDR3 region has 13 residues. CDR3 loop: CAWSVTRNYGYTF. The DNA for the CDR3 is TGTGCCTGGAGTGTAACCAGGAACTATGGCTACACCTTC. The variable domain in full, completed from reference TRBV30 and TRBJ1-2, reads SQTIHQWPATLVQPVGSPLSLECTVEGTSNPNLYWYRQAAGRGLQLLFYSVGIGQISSEVPQNLSASRPQDRQFILSSKKLLLSDSGFYLCAWSVTRNYGYTFGSGTRLTVV.

Regarding this clone: One end of the junction fails to match germline, which may point to a read error. The chain has TRBV7-7 and TRBJ2-7; 11 positions agree with TRBD2. There are 15 residues in the CDR3. Germline lookup yields CDR1 SSHAT and CDR2 FNYEAQ (reference sequence). This CDR3 is CASSLGTSGSYEQYF. The CDR3 DNA reads TGTGCTAGCAGCTTAGGGACTAGCGGCTCCTACGAGCAGTACTTC.

The chain combines TRBV6-6 with TRBJ2-1, with D tentatively TRBD2 (6 bases). This CDR3 comprises 12 residues. Trimming removed 6 bases at V and 8 bases at J, with 11 bases between. Germline lookup yields CDR1 MNHNY and CDR2 SVGAGI (reference sequence). This CDR3 reads CASSPLAHEQFF. CDR3 DNA sequence: TGTGCCAGCAGCCCTCTAGCGCATGAGCAGTTCTTC.

The chain couples TRBV4-3 to TRBJ1-2; 9 positions agree with TRBD1. CDR1 is LGHNA, CDR2 YSLEER, per germline. J gave up 4 bases and V 0 bases, and 3 bases lay outside the gene matches. The CDR3 contains 15 residues. CDR3 in DNA: TGCGCCAGCAGCCAAGATAGACAGGGGGGCTATGGCTACACCTTC. As protein: CASSQDRQGGYGYTF.